These 32 T cell receptor beta chains were all obtained from the same sample, sequenced in a study of CD4 T cell repertoires in COVID-19. These memory T cells were uncultured and sequenced directly after ex vivo isolation. Only in-frame clones appear in the TCRdb table, and some are missing; sequencing was by immunoSEQ multiplex PCR. The sample lists 20,000 to 25,000 clones; roughly 84% were seen once. Sequencing used central memory CD4+ T cells from blood, obtained before the COVID-19 pandemic. The receptors were gathered from a human donor who had COVID-19.

This clone was seen only once. This sequence joins TRBV5-1 and TRBJ1-4, with D tentatively TRBD1 (6 bases). The V end was cut by 4 bases, the J end by 0 bases, with 13 bases between. There are 16 residues in the CDR3. The germline gives CDR1 SGHRS, CDR2 YFSETQ. The DNA of the CDR3 is TGCGCCAGCAGCCTACAGGGAGGGTCAACTAATGAAAAACTGTTTTTT. The encoded protein is CASSLQGGSTNEKLFF.

The chain links TRBV19 to TRBJ2-1, with D possibly TRBD1 on 6 matching bases. The CDR3 length is 13 residues. Germline V gives CDR1 LNHDA, CDR2 SQIVND (reference sequence). The ends were cut back, 9 bases at V and 4 bases at J, with 13 bases in the middle. The CDR3 region has the DNA TGTGCCAGCGAGGGACACTTATACAATGAGCAGTTCTTC. Translating it yields CASEGHLYNEQFF.

The V and J genes are TRBV30 and TRBJ2-1; TRBD2 is a possible D gene (5 bases). This CDR3 contains 14 residues. Germline V gene sequence: CDR1 GTSNPN, CDR2 SVGIG (reference sequence). V lost 3 bases to trimming and J lost 1 base, with 10 bases between them. CDR3: CAWSRTSSYNEQFF. The CDR3 nucleotides read TGTGCCTGGAGCAGGACTTCTTCCTACAATGAGCAGTTCTTC.

The chain combines TRBV19 with TRBJ2-5, with D possibly matching TRBD1 (5 bases). Looked up from germline, CDR1 is LNHDA and CDR2 is SQIVND (reference sequence). V was cut by 5 bases and J by 5 bases, with 12 bases left in between. The CDR3 contains 13 residues. CDR3 loop: CASSPQGKETQYF. The CDR3 DNA reads as TGTGCCAGTAGTCCCCAGGGAAAGGAGACCCAGTACTTC.

This chain uses TRBV7-3 with TRBJ2-5; possibly TRBD1 or TRBD2 for D (6 bases each). Trimming left V 5 bases short and J 3 bases short, with 10 bases between. Germline V gene data show CDR1 as SGHTA and CDR2 as FQGTGA. This CDR3 region has 13 residues. CDR3 region: CASSIRGEETQYF. The CDR3 region has the DNA TGTGCCAGCAGCATAAGGGGGGAAGAGACCCAGTACTTC.

The rearrangement joins TRBV7-9 to TRBJ2-7; TRBD2 aligns across 12 bases. Trimming removed 1 base from V and 7 bases from J; junction bases left unmatched: 2. Germline CDR1 reads SEHNR; CDR2 reads FQNEAQ (reference sequence). The CDR3 loop spans 14 amino acids. The chain's CDR3 is CASSLGGLAGEQYF. The DNA for the CDR3 is TGTGCCAGCAGCTTAGGCGGACTAGCGGGGGAGCAGTACTTC.

The chain joins TRBV6-1 to TRBJ1-1; a possible D gene is TRBD1 (6 bases). CDR3 length equals 14 residues. Germline V gene sequence: CDR1 MNHNS, CDR2 SASEGT. V was cut by 3 bases and J by 4 bases, with 12 bases left in between. CDR3 DNA sequence: TGTGCCAGCAGTGACAGGGGAGGGGGCACTGAAGCTTTCTTT. This gives the protein CASSDRGGGTEAFF.

The chain employs TRBV29-1 and TRBJ2-5, with 7 bases lining up with TRBD1. The CDR3 covers 13 residues. V lost 7 bases to trimming and J lost 2 bases; unmatched junction nucleotides: 7. Germline CDR1 is SQVTM and CDR2 is ANQGSEA. CDR3 in amino acids: CSAGDSKQETQYF. In nucleotides, the CDR3 is TGCAGCGCCGGGGACAGCAAACAAGAGACCCAGTACTTC.

This clone was recorded only once. The rearrangement links TRBV5-1 to TRBJ1-4; tentative D call: TRBD1 (5 bases). Germline CDR1 and CDR2: SGHRS and YFSETQ. This CDR3 comprises 15 residues. V dropped 4 bases and J dropped 5 bases, with 15 bases sitting between them. The chain's CDR3 is CASSPRQKSNEKLFF. The CDR3 DNA reads as TGCGCCAGCAGCCCCCGACAGAAGTCAAATGAAAAACTGTTTTTT.

This clone was seen more than once but under ten times. The gene calls are TRBV5-4 and TRBJ2-1, with TRBD2 identical over 8 bases. CDR3 length: 14 residues. Germline V gene data show CDR1 as SGHNT and CDR2 as YYREEE (reference sequence). Germline trimming cut 4 bases from V and 9 bases from J; bases unmatched to any gene: 9. CDR3 nucleotide sequence: TGTGCCAGCAGCCCGGGACTAGAGGTCGGTGAGCAGTTCTTC. Protein: CASSPGLEVGEQFF.

The V call is TRBV10-3, the J call TRBJ2-7; a possible D gene is TRBD1 (6 bases). Trimming cost V 3 bases and J 3 bases, with 6 bases left between them. The CDR3 totals 12 residues. Germline V gives CDR1 ENHRY, CDR2 SYGVKD. The CDR3 region is CAISEGGYEQYF. The CDR3, as DNA: TGTGCCATCAGTGAAGGGGGCTACGAGCAGTACTTC.

The chain recombines TRBV28 with TRBJ2-5; D ambiguous. This CDR3 region has 11 residues. Trimming removed 4 bases from V and 5 bases from J, with 5 bases in between. CDR1 and CDR2 from the germline V gene are MDHEN and SYDVKM. The CDR3 DNA reads as TGTGCCAGCAGTTCACGGGAGACCCAGTACTTC. Amino acid sequence: CASSSRETQYF.

The rearrangement uses TRBV15 and TRBJ2-7, with a possible D match to TRBD1 (6 bases). Germline CDR1 LNHNV, CDR2 YYDKDF (reference sequence). V was pared by 3 bases and J by 0 bases, with 15 bases between. The CDR3 has 16 amino acids. CDR3 sequence: CATSREKTGPSYEQYF. CDR3 DNA sequence: TGTGCCACCAGCAGGGAAAAGACAGGCCCCTCCTACGAGCAGTACTTC. Supplemented by reference TRBV15 and TRBJ2-7, the full variable domain reads DAMVIQNPRYQVTQFGKPVTLSCSQTLNHNVMYWYQQKSSQAPKLLFHYYDKDFNNEADTPDNFQSRRPNTSFCFLDIRSPGLGDTAMYLCATSREKTGPSYEQYFGPGTRLTVT.

This clone was seen more than once but under ten times. The chain employs TRBV5-4 and TRBJ1-2; a weak D match, TRBD1 (6 bases). The CDR3 is 13 residues long. Trimming took off 4 bases at V and 8 bases at J, with 15 bases between the two ends. Germline values: CDR1 SGHNT, CDR2 YYREEE (reference sequence). CDR3 sequence (DNA): TGTGCCAGCAGCCCGTCTTACAGGGTCGGCTACACCTTC. It yields the protein CASSPSYRVGYTF.

The chain employs TRBV19 and TRBJ2-5; the match to TRBD1 covers 10 bases. This CDR3 contains 15 residues. V lost 3 bases, J lost 9 bases, and 10 bases stayed unmatched. The germline gives CDR1 LNHDA, CDR2 SQIVND (reference sequence). CDR3 sequence: CASSIPGQGPVAQYF. CDR3 in DNA: TGTGCCAGTAGTATTCCGGGACAGGGGCCGGTGGCCCAGTACTTC. Supplemented by reference TRBV19 and TRBJ2-5, the full variable domain reads DGGITQSPKYLFRKEGQNVTLSCEQNLNHDAMYWYRQDPGQGLRLIYYSQIVNDFQKGDIAEGYSVSREKKESFPLTVTSAQKNPTAFYLCASSIPGQGPVAQYFGPGTRLLVL.

This clone occurred once. The V and J genes are TRBV10-2 and TRBJ2-3; TRBD2 might be the D (6 bases). The germline gives CDR1 WSHSY, CDR2 SAAADI. This CDR3 region has 13 residues. V shed 7 bases and J shed 6 bases, with 14 bases lying between them. The CDR3: CASKERETDTQYF. For the CDR3, the DNA is TGCGCCAGCAAGGAACGGGAGACTGATACGCAGTATTTT.

The chain carries TRBV10-2 and TRBJ1-4; D ambiguous. This CDR3 is 14 amino acids long. The V gene's germline CDR1 is WSHSY and CDR2 SAAADI. Trimming stripped 7 bases from V and 0 bases from J, with 9 bases between. The CDR3 region is CASTHSATNEKLFF. DNA for the CDR3: TGCGCCAGCACCCACAGTGCAACTAATGAAAAACTGTTTTTT.

This clone was detected once. V and J are TRBV5-1 and TRBJ1-3; tentative D call: TRBD1 (5 bases). The CDR3 has 16 residues. CDR1 is SGHRS, CDR2 YFSETQ, per germline. The V end lost 0 bases, the J end lost 0 bases, and 10 bases lay between the germline ends. CDR3 bases: TGCGCCAGCAGCTTGGGGGGCATGAGCTCTGGAAACACCATATATTTT. Its translation is CASSLGGMSSGNTIYF.

This chain links TRBV5-1 with TRBJ1-1, with 7 bases matching TRBD1. V lost 7 bases to trimming and J lost 1 base; unmatched junction nucleotides: 7. CDR3 length: 14 residues. CDR1 SGHRS and CDR2 YFSETQ come from the germline V gene. CDR3 sequence: CASVEGTANTEAFF. Here the CDR3 DNA reads TGCGCCAGCGTCGAAGGGACAGCGAACACTGAAGCTTTCTTT.

This chain uses TRBV29-1 with TRBJ2-3; 10 positions match TRBD2. CDR1 is SQVTM and CDR2 is ANQGSEA in the germline V gene. The V and J ends lost 3 bases and 6 bases, in that order; junction bases with no gene match: 6. This CDR3 has 14 amino acids. The CDR3 DNA is TGCAGCGTTGACCGGACTAGCGGAGGGGATACGCAGTATTTT. Translation gives CSVDRTSGGDTQYF.

V usage is TRBV19 and J usage is TRBJ2-5; TRBD2 aligns across 8 bases. With 4 bases clipped from V and 3 bases from J, the junction kept 4 bases outside the gene matches. Germline-derived CDR1 and CDR2 are LNHDA and SQIVND (reference sequence). This CDR3 spans 14 amino acids. The CDR3 protein is CASSTPGLEETQYF. Here the CDR3 DNA reads TGTGCCAGTAGTACTCCGGGACTAGAAGAGACCCAGTACTTC.

The chain employs TRBV4-1 and TRBJ1-4; the D is unclear. Germline V gene sequence: CDR1 MGHRA, CDR2 YSYEKL. The ends were cut back, 8 bases at V and 0 bases at J, with 16 bases in the middle. The CDR3 length is 16 residues. The CDR3 spells CASQYNAGATNEKLFF. In DNA, the CDR3 is TGCGCCAGCCAATACAATGCCGGAGCAACTAATGAAAAACTGTTTTTT.

The rearrangement uses TRBV5-1 and TRBJ2-7; maybe TRBD1 (6 bases). CDR1 and CDR2 from the germline V gene are SGHRS and YFSETQ. V was pared by 4 bases and J by 1 base, with 9 bases between. CDR3 length equals 13 residues. CDR3 region: CASSTGQSYEQYF. The CDR3 coding sequence is TGCGCCAGCAGCACTGGACAGTCCTACGAGCAGTACTTC.

The J gene is TRBJ1-2, the V gene TRBV5-4; D not certain. The length of the CDR3 is 12 residues. V was clipped by 4 bases and J by 8 bases, with 12 bases between them. In germline, CDR1 is SGHNT, CDR2 YYREEE (reference sequence). For the CDR3, the DNA is TGTGCCAGCAGCCCGCGGTCTGGCGGCTACACCTTC. Translated, it gives CASSPRSGGYTF.

The sample holds a few counts of this clone. This chain joins TRBV18 and TRBJ2-1, with D possibly matching TRBD2 (6 bases). CDR1 is KGHSH, CDR2 LQKENI, per germline. Trimming stripped 6 bases from V and 5 bases from J, with 17 bases between. The CDR3 spans 15 residues. As DNA, the CDR3 is TGTGCCAGCTCGGCGATAGCGGCACAGCACAATGAGCAGTTCTTC. Its translation is CASSAIAAQHNEQFF. The variable domain in full, with the rest retrieved from reference TRBV18 and TRBJ2-1, is NAGVMQNPRHLVRRRGQEARLRCSPMKGHSHVYWYRQLPEEGLKFMVYLQKENIIDESGMPKERFSAEFPKEGPSILRIQQVVRGDSAAYFCASSAIAAQHNEQFFGPGTRLTVL.

This clone was observed once. The chain couples TRBV5-1 to TRBJ2-7; TRBD1 matches at 9 bases. Germline CDR1 and CDR2: SGHRS and YFSETQ. CDR3 size: 15 residues. The ends lost 4 bases at V and 5 bases at J; junction bases unmatched: 10. DNA for the CDR3: TGCGCCAGCAGCGAGAGGACGGGACAGGGAAACGAGCAGTACTTC. It specifies CASSERTGQGNEQYF.

The rearrangement joins TRBV28 to TRBJ1-1; 7 nucleotides match TRBD1. V shed 1 base, J shed 6 bases, and the junction held 5 bases outside the gene matches. Germline CDR1 reads MDHEN; CDR2 reads SYDVKM. The CDR3 length is 14 residues. Here the CDR3 reads CASSLSGRGAEAFF. The CDR3 nucleotides read TGTGCCAGCAGTTTATCGGGCAGGGGGGCTGAAGCTTTCTTT.

V gene TRBV6-5 combines with J gene TRBJ2-1; 12 bases map to TRBD1. CDR1 and CDR2 (germline): MNHEY, SVGAGI. V was pared by 6 bases and J by 16 bases, with 13 bases of the junction left unmatched. The CDR3 has 14 amino acids. The CDR3, as DNA: TGTGCCAGCAGCCCCGGGACAGGGGGCGCCTTCTCTTTCTTC. This codes for CASSPGTGGAFSFF.

The rearrangement joins TRBV28 to TRBJ2-2; TRBD2 matches 13 bases. CDR3 length equals 20 residues. Trimming removed 3 bases from V and 3 bases from J; junction bases left unmatched: 13. Germline V gene data show CDR1 as MDHEN and CDR2 as SYDVKM. The CDR3 here is CASSFFQQTSGRSYTGELFF. The DNA of the CDR3 is TGTGCCAGCAGTTTTTTCCAGCAGACTAGCGGGAGGTCGTACACCGGGGAGCTGTTTTTT.

The V and J genes are TRBV30 and TRBJ1-1, with TRBD1 matching 7 bases. V gave up 4 bases and J gave up 4 bases; unmatched junction bases: 6. Germline CDR1 reads GTSNPN; CDR2 reads SVGIG (reference sequence). The CDR3 loop spans 13 amino acids. In DNA form, the CDR3 reads TGTGCCTGGAACAGGGGAGGAGGCACTGAAGCTTTCTTT. This codes for CAWNRGGGTEAFF.

V usage is TRBV5-4 and J usage is TRBJ2-4; unclear D gene. Germline loops: CDR1 SGHNT, CDR2 YYREEE (reference sequence). Trimming took off 2 bases at V and 0 bases at J, with 12 bases between the two ends. CDR3 length: 16 amino acids. The CDR3: CASSFRQAIAKNIQYF. CDR3 nucleotides: TGTGCCAGCAGCTTCAGGCAGGCGATAGCCAAAAACATTCAGTACTTC.

V gene TRBV6-1 combines with J gene TRBJ1-5; tentative D call: TRBD1 (5 bases). The CDR3 runs to 14 residues. Trimming pared 4 bases from V and 6 bases from J, leaving 13 bases between. Germline-derived CDR1 and CDR2 are MNHNS and SASEGT. The CDR3 region has the DNA TGTGCCAGCAGTGCGGACACCGGGGGTCAGCCCCAGCATTTT. Translated: CASSADTGGQPQHF.